These 27 T cell receptor beta chains were all obtained from the same sample, sequenced in a study of cytomegalovirus exposure and HLA in healthy donors. The PCR employed 60 Vbeta primers together with 13 Jbeta primers. The method was immunoSEQ multiplex PCR; TCRdb's version includes in-frame clones alone and lacks a portion of them. The sample holds 120,000 or so clones, roughly 80% seen once. Sequences were obtained from PBMCs. The receptors were sampled from a man aged 18 to 30 in good health and CMV-seropositive.

This sequence joins TRBV6-5 and TRBJ2-1; TRBD1 is a possible D gene (6 bases). V was shortened by 2 bases and J by 6 bases, with 11 bases between the two germline ends. The germline V gene encodes CDR1 MNHEY and CDR2 SVGAGI. The CDR3 consists of 14 residues. In nucleotides, the CDR3 is TGTGCCAGCAGTTACCAGGGGCGGTTCAATGAGCAGTTCTTC. Translating gives CASSYQGRFNEQFF.

The V call is TRBV18, the J call TRBJ1-2, with no clear D. V lost 1 base, J lost 6 bases, and 9 bases lay in between. This CDR3 is built from 13 residues. Germline values: CDR1 KGHSH, CDR2 LQKENI. The DNA of the CDR3 is TGTGCCAGCTCACCACTTCAGAACGATGGCTACACCTTC. This encodes CASSPLQNDGYTF.

V usage is TRBV6-1 and J usage is TRBJ2-1; 9 nucleotides line up with TRBD1. Trimming took 8 bases from V and 4 from J; bases not matched to a gene: 6. The CDR3 sequence is 14 residues long. Looked up from germline, CDR1 is MNHNS and CDR2 is SASEGT. CDR3 region: CASFPGQGYNEQFF. The DNA of the CDR3 is TGTGCCAGCTTCCCGGGACAGGGTTACAATGAGCAGTTCTTC.

This clone was observed once. The rearrangement links TRBV7-8 to TRBJ1-5; 9 nucleotides line up with TRBD1. The CDR3 has 16 residues. Germline CDR1 reads SGHVS; CDR2 reads FQNEAQ. After removal of 1 base from V and 6 bases from J, the junction contained 7 bases not matched to a gene. The CDR3 DNA sequence: TGTGCCAGCAGCTTAGGGATGACAGGGGGAATTCAGCCCCAGCATTTT. This translates into CASSLGMTGGIQPQHF. Full variable domain (outside the CDR3, taken from reference TRBV7-8 and TRBJ1-5): GAGVSQSPRYKVAKRGQDVALRCDPISGHVSLFWYQQALGQGPEFLTYFQNEAQLDKSGLPSDRFFAERPEGSVSTLKIQRTQQEDSAVYLCASSLGMTGGIQPQHFGDGTRLSIL.

The V call is TRBV27, the J call TRBJ1-2, with TRBD1 matching over 9 bases. This CDR3 has 13 residues. Germline CDR1 is MNHEY and CDR2 is SMNVEV (reference sequence). V dropped 3 bases and J dropped 8; count of bases not matched to a gene: 4. The CDR3 here is CASSFGTGRGYTF. The CDR3, as DNA: TGTGCCAGCAGTTTCGGGACAGGGAGAGGCTACACCTTC.

This chain connects TRBV29-1 to TRBJ2-7; tentatively, D is TRBD1 (6 bases). Trimming cost V 6 bases and J 2 bases, with 14 bases left between them. The V gene's germline CDR1 is SQVTM and CDR2 ANQGSEA. The CDR3 loop spans 13 amino acids. CDR3 sequence reads: CSVIPDSPYEQYF. Written as DNA, the CDR3 is TGCAGCGTAATACCGGACAGTCCCTACGAGCAGTACTTC.

The chain employs TRBV28 and TRBJ2-7; no firm D call. The V and J ends lost 6 bases and 6 bases respectively, with 9 bases between them. CDR3 length: 11 residues. The V gene's germline CDR1 is MDHEN and CDR2 SYDVKM. The CDR3 region has the DNA TGTGCCAGCAGCAGGATAGGCGAGCAGTACTTC. Its protein product is CASSRIGEQYF.

The chain joins TRBV27 to TRBJ2-7, with D perhaps TRBD2 (6 bases). There are 16 residues in the CDR3. Per germline, CDR1 MNHEY and CDR2 SMNVEV (reference sequence). Between the trimmed V and J ends, which lost 3 bases and 6 bases, there was a span of 21 bases. The CDR3 sequence is CASSFAGGATASEQYF. CDR3 DNA: TGTGCCAGCAGTTTTGCGGGCGGGGCAACGGCATCCGAGCAGTACTTC.

The V gene is TRBV27, the J gene TRBJ2-5, with 7 bases matching TRBD1. From germline, CDR1 is MNHEY and CDR2 SMNVEV (reference sequence). V lost 5 bases, J lost 4 bases, and 7 bases stayed unmatched. The length of the CDR3 is 14 residues. In DNA form, the CDR3 reads TGTGCCAGCAGTCTAAGGGGACAGCGAGAGACCCAGTACTTC. Its translation is CASSLRGQRETQYF.

J is TRBJ1-3 and V is TRBV6-5, with D uncertain. V was cut by 0 bases and J by 0 bases, with 9 bases left in between. This CDR3 has 16 amino acids. Germline V gene data show CDR1 as MNHEY and CDR2 as SVGAGI. The CDR3 nucleotides are TGTGCCAGCAGTTACTCAACACAGATCTCTGGAAACACCATATATTTT. It is translated as CASSYSTQISGNTIYF.

The gene calls are TRBV5-4 and TRBJ1-6; the D is unclear. The germline V and J ends were trimmed by 2 bases and 9 bases, with 9 bases remaining between them. The CDR3 is 13 residues long. The germline gives CDR1 SGHNT, CDR2 YYREEE (reference sequence). The CDR3, as DNA: TGTGCCAGCAGCTTAGTCGGTAGTTCACCCCTCCACTTT. Encoded protein: CASSLVGSSPLHF.

This clone has just a few counts. The chain couples TRBV6-5 to TRBJ1-1; 8 bases fit TRBD1. V shed 6 bases, J shed 5 bases, and the junction held 8 bases outside the gene matches. From germline, CDR1 is MNHEY and CDR2 SVGAGI. The CDR3 runs 14 residues. The DNA of the CDR3 is TGTGCCAGCAGCTTCGGACAGGGAATTACTGAAGCTTTCTTT. It yields the protein CASSFGQGITEAFF.

The chain uses TRBV29-1 and TRBJ2-1, with D unclear. The ends were cut back, 7 bases at V and 7 bases at J, with 11 bases in the middle. The length of the CDR3 is 11 residues. Germline-derived CDR1 and CDR2 are SQVTM and ANQGSEA. This CDR3 reads CSGRLANEQFF. The CDR3 DNA sequence: TGCAGCGGGAGATTAGCAAATGAGCAGTTCTTC.

This chain connects TRBV19 to TRBJ1-5; a weak D match, TRBD1 (5 bases). CDR1 and CDR2 (germline): LNHDA, SQIVND (reference sequence). Trimming shortened V by 5 bases and J by 6 bases, and 11 bases separated the two germline ends. The CDR3 loop spans 13 amino acids. CDR3: CASSQGLTQPQHF. The CDR3 DNA follows: TGTGCCAGTAGTCAGGGACTGACTCAGCCCCAGCATTTT.

The chain links TRBV11-2 to TRBJ2-5; no firm D call. This CDR3 comprises 13 residues. Deletions cut 2 bases from V and 3 bases from J, with 7 bases between. Germline values: CDR1 SGHAT, CDR2 FQNNGV. The CDR3 sequence: CASSLYLEETQYF. CDR3 sequence (DNA): TGTGCCAGCAGCTTATACCTAGAAGAGACCCAGTACTTC.

The CDR3 protein is CASSSGAEAFF. CDR3 bases: TGTGCCAGCAGCTCAGGGGCTGAAGCTTTCTTT. The chain couples TRBV7-9 to TRBJ1-1; a possible D gene is TRBD1 (6 bases). There are 11 residues in the CDR3. Germline assignment: CDR1 SEHNR and CDR2 FQNEAQ (reference sequence). Trimming cost V 4 bases and J 6 bases, with 6 bases left between them.

The CDR3: CAISGYGGSETQYF. In DNA form, the CDR3 reads TGTGCCATCAGTGGCTATGGGGGCTCAGAGACCCAGTACTTC. The V gene is TRBV10-3, the J gene TRBJ2-5; tentative D call: TRBD1 (6 bases). The CDR3 extends over 14 amino acids. The germline gives CDR1 ENHRY, CDR2 SYGVKD. V was pared by 4 bases and J by 4 bases, with 13 bases between.

In DNA form, the CDR3 reads TGTGCCTGGAGTCAAGCGGGGGCGAATGAGCAGTTCTTC. Encoded protein: CAWSQAGANEQFF. The chain has TRBV30 and TRBJ2-1; TRBD2 aligns across 8 bases. The CDR3 has 13 residues. From germline, CDR1 is GTSNPN and CDR2 SVGIG (reference sequence). The ends lost 2 bases at V and 7 bases at J; junction bases unmatched: 4.

Only one count was recorded for this clone. The chain joins TRBV5-1 to TRBJ1-1, with no clear D. Germline values: CDR1 SGHRS, CDR2 YFSETQ. Deletions cut 0 bases from V and 4 bases from J, with 10 bases between. The CDR3 loop spans 14 amino acids. CDR3 residues: CASSLDPPGTEAFF. In DNA, the CDR3 is TGCGCCAGCAGCTTGGACCCGCCGGGCACTGAAGCTTTCTTT.

The chain joins TRBV19 to TRBJ1-5; a weak D match, TRBD1 (6 bases). This CDR3 comprises 16 residues. V was trimmed by 3 bases and J by 4 bases, leaving 16 bases between them. Germline V gene lookup returns CDR1 LNHDA and CDR2 SQIVND (reference sequence). The CDR3 region has the DNA TGTGCCAGTAGTATCTCGGGAGGGAGGGGGAATCAGCCCCAGCATTTT. It encodes CASSISGGRGNQPQHF.

This clone was counted once. The rearrangement joins TRBV13 to TRBJ2-5; 7 bases map to TRBD1. In germline, CDR1 is PRHDT, CDR2 FYEKMQ (reference sequence). The CDR3 runs to 14 residues. Germline trimming cut 8 bases from V and 6 bases from J; bases unmatched to any gene: 12. For the CDR3, the DNA is TGTGCCAGCTCAGGGGACAGATCCTCCAAGACCCAGTACTTC. This codes for CASSGDRSSKTQYF.

The J gene is TRBJ1-3, the V gene TRBV6-1; 9 positions agree with TRBD1. This CDR3 spans 16 amino acids. With 4 bases clipped from V and 0 bases from J, the junction kept 4 bases outside the gene matches. Germline-derived CDR1 and CDR2 are MNHNS and SASEGT. The CDR3 region is CASSGTGAISGNTIYF. The CDR3 region has the DNA TGTGCCAGCAGTGGGACAGGGGCCATCTCTGGAAACACCATATATTTT.

This clone was observed a few times. The chain couples TRBV6-1 to TRBJ1-4; D gene unclear. CDR3 size: 12 residues. Between the trimmed V and J ends, which lost 3 bases and 5 bases, there was a span of 4 bases. CDR1 and CDR2 from the germline V gene are MNHNS and SASEGT. Here the CDR3 reads CASSDRNEKLFF. CDR3 sequence (DNA): TGTGCCAGCAGTGACAGGAATGAAAAACTGTTTTTT.

The chain recombines TRBV27 with TRBJ1-3; D perhaps matches TRBD1 (6 bases). In germline, CDR1 is MNHEY, CDR2 SMNVEV (reference sequence). With 4 bases removed from V and 4 bases from J, the gap between germline ends came to 14 bases. The CDR3 runs to 15 residues. The CDR3 reads CASSSGWTEGNTIYF. The CDR3, as DNA: TGTGCCAGCAGTTCGGGCTGGACAGAAGGAAACACCATATATTTT.

The gene calls are TRBV21-1 and TRBJ2-7; TRBD2, the table's D call, was not compared with the DNA. TRBV21-1 is described as a pseudogene. The CDR3 runs to 15 residues. This chain's CDR3 is CASSKEEHGTYEQYF. CDR3 coding DNA: TGTGCCAGCAGCAAAGAAGAACACGGGACCTACGAGCAGTACTTC.

J is TRBJ2-2 and V is TRBV6-4; D call uncertain. Germline V gene lookup returns CDR1 MRHNA and CDR2 SNTAGT. V was shortened by 4 bases and J by 0 bases, with 6 bases between the two germline ends. The CDR3 is made up of 14 amino acids. The CDR3: CASSVAANTGELFF. As DNA, the CDR3 is TGTGCCAGCAGTGTGGCGGCGAACACCGGGGAGCTGTTTTTT.

With respect to this clone: This sample also contains other DNA sequences that code for the same CDR3. The chain links TRBV4-1 to TRBJ1-2; 9 positions match TRBD1. Per the germline V gene, CDR1 is MGHRA and CDR2 is YSYEKL. The CDR3 length is 18 residues. The junction had 11 bases not matched to a gene; V was cut back by 1 base and J by 2 bases. The CDR3 nucleotides read TGCGCCAGCAGCCAAGCCCCCGGGCGGGACAGGGTGAACTATGGCTACACCTTC. Residues: CASSQAPGRDRVNYGYTF.